The 18 T cell receptor beta chains listed next were all sequenced from one sample in a study of T cells in Graves' hyperthyroidism and ophthalmopathy. RNA transcripts yielded amplified TCR beta CDR3 regions. When the TCR CDR3 underwent first-round RT-PCR, the HTBI primer set was used. From the multiplex PCR reads, TCRdb called clonotypes with MiXCR, one entry per CDR3 protein. The repertoire holds approximately 400,000 distinct CDR3 sequences, with about 14% as singletons. The sequenced sample consisted of blood. The source of these receptors is a woman aged 30 to 39 with Graves' ophthalmopathy.

This clonotype was seen many times. This sequence joins TRBV24-1 and TRBJ2-3; 10 bases align to TRBD2. There are 16 residues in the CDR3. Germline CDR1 and CDR2: KGHDR and SFDVKD. V shed 1 base and J 2 bases; nucleotides not matched to a gene: 2. CDR3 amino acids: CATSDFLAGDTDTQYF. The CDR3 DNA follows: TGTGCCACCAGTGATTTCCTAGCGGGGGACACAGATACGCAGTATTTT.

This clonotype was detected many times. The chain uses TRBV2 and TRBJ2-5, with 9 positions matching TRBD2. The CDR3 length is 15 residues. Losses at the gene ends were 1 base for V and 5 bases for J; bases not matched to a gene: 5. CDR1 SNHLY and CDR2 FYNNEI come from the germline V gene. The CDR3 DNA reads as TGTGCCAGCAGTGAAGGTGCGGGGGGGATGGAGACCCAGTACTTC. Residues: CASSEGAGGMETQYF. The variable domain in full, completed from reference TRBV2 and TRBJ2-5, reads EPEVTQTPSHQVTQMGQEVILRCVPISNHLYFYWYRQILGQKVEFLVSFYNNEISEKSEIFDDQFSVERPDGSNFTLKIRSTKLEDSAMYFCASSEGAGGMETQYFGPGTRLLVL.

This clonotype was counted at least ten times. This rearrangement joins TRBV28 to TRBJ1-4; TRBD1 aligns across 7 bases. The germline gives CDR1 MDHEN, CDR2 SYDVKM. V dropped 3 bases and J dropped 6; count of bases not matched to a gene: 7. The CDR3 sequence is 15 residues long. For the CDR3, the DNA is TGTGCCAGCAGTTTCCCGACAGGGTCTTATGAAAAACTGTTTTTT. Its protein product is CASSFPTGSYEKLFF. The complete variable domain, with remaining parts taken from reference TRBV28 and TRBJ1-4, reads DVKVTQSSRYLVKRTGEKVFLECVQDMDHENMFWYRQDPGLGLRLIYFSYDVKMKEKGDIPEGYSVSREKKERFSLILESASTNQTSMYLCASSFPTGSYEKLFFGSGTQLSVL.

In this sample, this clonotype turned up many times. This chain connects TRBV19 to TRBJ2-7; either TRBD1 or TRBD2 may fit D (5 bases each). CDR1 is LNHDA, CDR2 SQIVND, per germline (reference sequence). The ends were cut back, 3 bases at V and 3 bases at J, with 9 bases in the middle. This CDR3 contains 13 residues. CDR3 nucleotides: TGTGCCAGTAGTATCGAGGGGATCTACGAGCAGTACTTC. It encodes CASSIEGIYEQYF.

This chain joins TRBV6-1 and TRBJ1-3; D unclear. Germline-derived CDR1 and CDR2 are MNHNS and SASEGT. The CDR3 runs 16 residues. V was cut by 6 bases and J by 0 bases, with 15 bases left in between. CDR3: CASSVKPTPSGNTIYF. The CDR3 bases are TGTGCCAGCAGCGTGAAGCCGACACCCTCTGGAAACACCATATATTTT.

J is TRBJ2-3 and V is TRBV20-1; 7 nucleotides agree with TRBD1. V was pared by 5 bases and J by 2 bases, with 7 bases of the junction left unmatched. Germline assignment: CDR1 DFQATT and CDR2 SNEGSKA (reference sequence). The CDR3 runs 14 residues. CDR3 nucleotide sequence: TGCAGTGCTTTCGACAGGGAAGCCACAGATACGCAGTATTTT. It specifies CSAFDREATDTQYF.

This clonotype was seen at least ten times. This chain connects TRBV20-1 to TRBJ2-1; maybe TRBD2 (5 bases). Germline V CDR1 and CDR2: DFQATT, SNEGSKA (reference sequence). CDR3 length: 14 amino acids. V shed 1 base and J shed 1 base, with 8 bases lying between them. This CDR3 reads CSARGTGSYNEQFF. CDR3 DNA: TGCAGTGCTAGAGGGACGGGATCCTACAATGAGCAGTTCTTC.

This clonotype was picked up one time. The chain combines TRBV28 with TRBJ2-7; D is undetermined. Germline V gene lookup returns CDR1 MDHEN and CDR2 SYDVKM. This CDR3 comprises 13 residues. The V end was cut by 4 bases, the J end by 1 base, with 8 bases between. CDR3 nucleotide sequence: TGTGCCAGCAGTTCTGCTGAATCCTACGAGCAGTACTTC. This gives the protein CASSSAESYEQYF.

This clonotype occurred many times. V gene TRBV9 combines with J gene TRBJ2-7; TRBD1 aligns across 8 bases. This CDR3 region has 18 residues. CDR1 is SGDLS and CDR2 is YYNGEE in the germline V gene. Trimming at V came to 4 bases and at J to 6 bases, leaving 21 bases not matched to a gene. In nucleotides, the CDR3 is TGTGCCAGCAGCCCCCGTAGTCATCCCGGGACAGGAGGGTTCGAGCAGTACTTC. Translation gives CASSPRSHPGTGGFEQYF.

The genes are TRBV3-1 and TRBJ2-1, with 8 bases lining up with TRBD2. The CDR3 length is 19 residues. Germline CDR1 LGHDT, CDR2 YNNKEL (reference sequence). J was trimmed by 5 bases and V by 3 bases; bases with no gene match: 18. The CDR3 here is CASSHPGLGDGYTNNEQFF. The CDR3 DNA reads as TGTGCCAGCAGCCACCCGGGACTAGGAGATGGCTACACTAACAATGAGCAGTTCTTC.

The table lists this clonotype with many counts. This chain uses TRBV28 with TRBJ2-1, with 8 bases lining up with TRBD2. Trimming removed 6 bases from V and 2 bases from J; junction bases left unmatched: 6. This CDR3 has 15 residues. The germline CDR1 and CDR2 sequences are MDHEN and SYDVKM. The CDR3 region has the DNA TGTGCCAGCAGCCCCCCGGGACTAGCCTACAATGAGCAGTTCTTC. Protein: CASSPPGLAYNEQFF.

This clonotype was observed many times. This chain uses TRBV12-3 or TRBV12-4 with TRBJ2-7; TRBD2 matches at 15 bases. J lost 7 bases, V lost 7 bases, and 8 bases had no gene match. CDR3 size: 15 residues. CDR3 sequence: CASTPQGLAGGEQYF. The CDR3 DNA is TGTGCCAGCACACCTCAGGGACTAGCGGGGGGTGAGCAGTACTTC.

This clonotype was seen many times. This chain joins TRBV27 and TRBJ1-2, with 7 positions matching TRBD1. The junction had 5 bases not matched to a gene; V was cut back by 4 bases and J by 3 bases. The germline gives CDR1 MNHEY, CDR2 SMNVEV (reference sequence). The CDR3 has 14 residues. CDR3 DNA: TGTGCCAGCAGTTCATCGACAGGGTACTATGGCTACACCTTC. Amino acids: CASSSSTGYYGYTF.

The chain is built from TRBV28 and TRBJ1-5, with D hard to call. V lost 5 bases to trimming and J lost 3 bases, with 8 bases between them. CDR1 is MDHEN, CDR2 SYDVKM, per germline. The CDR3 runs to 13 residues. CDR3 residues: CASSPPVNQPQHF. The CDR3 coding sequence is TGTGCCAGCAGTCCCCCTGTCAATCAGCCCCAGCATTTT.

This clonotype was observed at least ten times. The V call is TRBV28, the J call TRBJ1-1, with unresolved D. The CDR3 has 14 residues. Germline CDR1 reads MDHEN; CDR2 reads SYDVKM. V dropped 5 bases and J dropped 1 base, with 11 bases sitting between them. The CDR3 spells CASSEGRRNTEAFF. DNA for the CDR3: TGTGCCAGCAGTGAGGGCAGGAGGAACACTGAAGCTTTCTTT.

Of note for this clonotype: A much more abundant neighbour one base away suggests this may be a read error. The chain couples TRBV18 to TRBJ2-5; the D gene is possibly TRBD1 (6 bases). Germline-derived CDR1 and CDR2 are KGHSH and LQKENI. This CDR3 spans 15 amino acids. V dropped 4 bases and J dropped 1 base, with 13 bases sitting between them. Here the CDR3 reads CASSRGNRVQETQYF. The CDR3 DNA follows: TGTGCCAGCTCACGTGGGAACAGGGTCCAAGAGACCCAGTACTTC.

This clonotype has a count of ten or more. This sequence joins TRBV20-1 and TRBJ2-1; no clear D. CDR1 and CDR2 from the germline V gene are DFQATT and SNEGSKA (reference sequence). Trimming cost V 3 bases and J 4 bases, with 13 bases left between them. The CDR3 has 14 amino acids. CDR3 loop: CSASIRFSYNEQFF. The DNA for the CDR3 is TGCAGTGCTAGCATTAGATTCTCTTACAATGAGCAGTTCTTC.

This clonotype was found a few times. The chain combines TRBV7-9 with TRBJ1-6; TRBD1 is a possible D gene (6 bases). Germline loops: CDR1 SEHNR, CDR2 FQNEAQ (reference sequence). V was clipped by 1 base and J by 9 bases, with 28 bases between them. There are 20 residues in the CDR3. The CDR3 sequence is CASSLVKTGHSGFFSSPLHF. The CDR3 region has the DNA TGTGCCAGCAGCTTAGTCAAGACGGGACATAGCGGTTTTTTTAGTTCACCCCTCCACTTT.